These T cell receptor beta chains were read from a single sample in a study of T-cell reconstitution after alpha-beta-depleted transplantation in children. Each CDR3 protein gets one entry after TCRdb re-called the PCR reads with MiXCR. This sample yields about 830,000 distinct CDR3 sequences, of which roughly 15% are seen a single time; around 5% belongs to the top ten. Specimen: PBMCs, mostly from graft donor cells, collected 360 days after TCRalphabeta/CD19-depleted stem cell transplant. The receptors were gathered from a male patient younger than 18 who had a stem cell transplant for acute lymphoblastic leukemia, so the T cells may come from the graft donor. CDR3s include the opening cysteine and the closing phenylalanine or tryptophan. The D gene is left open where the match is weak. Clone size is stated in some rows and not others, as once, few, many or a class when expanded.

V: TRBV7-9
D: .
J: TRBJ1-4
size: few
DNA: TGTGCCAGCAGGCCCAGGACAGACTATAATGAAAAACTGTTTTTT
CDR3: CASRPRTDYNEKLFF

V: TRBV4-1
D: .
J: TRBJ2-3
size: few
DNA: TGCGCCAGCAGCCAACCGGGAACAGATACGCAGTATTTT
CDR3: CASSQPGTDTQYF

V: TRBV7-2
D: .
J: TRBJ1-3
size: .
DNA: TGTGCCAGCAGCACCGACAGAGGAAACACCATATATTTT
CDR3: CASSTDRGNTIYF

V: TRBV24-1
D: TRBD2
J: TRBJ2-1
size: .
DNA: TGTGCCACCAGTGGCTATAAGCTAGCGGGAGGTGATAATGAGCAGTTCTTC
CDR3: CATSGYKLAGGDNEQFF

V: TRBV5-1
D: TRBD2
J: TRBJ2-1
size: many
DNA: TGCGCCAGCAGCATAGGGACTAGCCTCTCCTACAATGAGCAGTTCTTC
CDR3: CASSIGTSLSYNEQFF

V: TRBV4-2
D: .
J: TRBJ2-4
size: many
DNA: TGTGCCAGCAGCCAAGATCGAGGGCAGGCCAAAAACATTCAGTACTTC
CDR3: CASSQDRGQAKNIQYF

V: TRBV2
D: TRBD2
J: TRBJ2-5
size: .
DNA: TGTGCCAGCAGTAGAGTAGAGAAGGTTTTAGCGGGAGGGCCGGTGGAGACCCAGTACTTC
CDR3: CASSRVEKVLAGGPVETQYF

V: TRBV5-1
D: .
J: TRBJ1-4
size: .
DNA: TGCGCCAGCACGGACAGCGCTTATGAAAAACTGTTTTTT
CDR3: CASTDSAYEKLFF

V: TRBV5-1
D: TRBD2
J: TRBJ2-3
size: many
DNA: TGCGCCAGCAGCTACCGGACTAGCGGGGGCGGCACAGATACGCAGTATTTT
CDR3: CASSYRTSGGGTDTQYF

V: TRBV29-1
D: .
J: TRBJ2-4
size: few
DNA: TGCAGCGTTGAACGAGGGTCGGGCAAAAACATTCAGTACTTC
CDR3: CSVERGSGKNIQYF

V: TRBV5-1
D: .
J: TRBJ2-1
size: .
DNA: TGCGCCAGCAGCTTGGCAGTCAGGATAAGCAATGAGCAGTTCTTC
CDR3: CASSLAVRISNEQFF

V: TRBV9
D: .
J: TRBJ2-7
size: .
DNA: TGTGCCAGCAGCGTAGCTCCGCCGGTAAGCTCCTACGAGCAGTACTTC
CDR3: CASSVAPPVSSYEQYF

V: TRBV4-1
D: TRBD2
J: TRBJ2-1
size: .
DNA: TGCGCCAGCAGCCATCCTCAAACCGGGACTAGCAACTACAATGAGCAGTTCTTC
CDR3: CASSHPQTGTSNYNEQFF

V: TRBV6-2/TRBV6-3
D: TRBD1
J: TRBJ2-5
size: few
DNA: TGTGCCAGCAGTTATCCAGGGGGCGTGTTGGGAACCCAGTACTTC
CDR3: CASSYPGGVLGTQYF

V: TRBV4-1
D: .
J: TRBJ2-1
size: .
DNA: TGCGCCAGCAGCCAAGATCTTCCCGGCGGCAATGAGCAGTTCTTC
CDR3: CASSQDLPGGNEQFF